Listed here are 6 T cell receptor beta chains from one sample, sequenced in a study of shared clonotypes between healthy human individuals. Measured with immunoSEQ multiplex PCR; TCRdb has only the in-frame clones, and not every one. The sample records over 2,000,000 clones, about 94% being singletons. Terminally differentiated effector memory CD45RA+ cells were left out of the naive CD8 fraction, which was CD45RO-negative and positively selected for CCR7. Sequencing was done on a sample of naive CD8+ T cells from PBMCs. The receptors here all came from a young man in good health. Some clones in this sample may be carry-over from other donors' samples.

V usage is TRBV25-1 and J usage is TRBJ2-6; 10 nucleotides line up with TRBD1. The junction had 9 bases not matched to a gene; V was cut back by 8 bases and J by 8 bases. Germline values: CDR1 MGHDK, CDR2 SYGVNS. The CDR3 has 15 residues. The CDR3 coding sequence is TGTGCCAGCGAACTCTCGGGACAGGGGACCAACGTCCTGACTTTC. Residues: CASELSGQGTNVLTF. The complete variable domain, with remaining parts taken from reference TRBV25-1 and TRBJ2-6, reads EADIYQTPRYLVIGTGKKITLECSQTMGHDKMYWYQQDPGMELHLIHYSYGVNSTEKGDLSSESTVSRIRTEHFPLTLESARPSHTSQYLCASELSGQGTNVLTFGAGSRLTVL.

Turning to this clone: The same CDR3 also results from other DNA sequences found in this sample. The V and J genes are TRBV11-2 and TRBJ2-7; no reliable D call. Trimming removed 5 bases from V and 4 bases from J, with 9 bases in between. Germline V gene sequence: CDR1 SGHAT, CDR2 FQNNGV. CDR3 length: 12 residues. The CDR3 DNA is TGTGCCAGCAGCCCAAGGATTTACGAGCAGTACTTC. Translated, it gives CASSPRIYEQYF.

The chain carries TRBV7-3 and TRBJ1-2, with 7 bases lining up with TRBD1. Germline V CDR1 and CDR2: SGHTA, FQGTGA. The CDR3 extends over 14 amino acids. Germline trimming cut 2 bases from V and 4 bases from J; bases unmatched to any gene: 4. CDR3 nucleotides: TGTGCCAGCAGCTTAGGGGCAGGGGGCTATGGCTACACCTTC. Residues: CASSLGAGGYGYTF.

Details on this clone: Other DNA sequences of this sample code for an identical CDR3. The chain recombines TRBV27 with TRBJ2-3; D uncertain. The CDR3 loop spans 14 amino acids. Germline-derived CDR1 and CDR2 are MNHEY and SMNVEV (reference sequence). Trimming stripped 5 bases from V and 0 bases from J, with 9 bases between. CDR3 loop: CASSLRASTDTQYF. The DNA for the CDR3 is TGTGCCAGCAGTCTCCGAGCTAGCACAGATACGCAGTATTTT.

This clone was seen only once. The chain couples TRBV5-4 to TRBJ2-3; TRBD2 matches at 10 bases. Losses at the gene ends were 4 bases for V and 0 bases for J; bases not matched to a gene: 14. Germline values: CDR1 SGHNT, CDR2 YYREEE (reference sequence). This CDR3 has 19 amino acids. CDR3 residues: CASSARVHWTSGSTDTQYF. CDR3 DNA sequence: TGTGCCAGCAGCGCCCGGGTGCATTGGACTAGCGGCAGCACAGATACGCAGTATTTT. The whole variable domain, remainder taken from reference TRBV5-4 and TRBJ2-3, is ETGVTQSPTHLIKTRGQQVTLRCSSQSGHNTVSWYQQALGQGPQFIFQYYREEENGRGNFPPRFSGLQFPNYSSELNVNALELDDSALYLCASSARVHWTSGSTDTQYFGPGTRLTVL.

A single count supports this clone. The chain uses TRBV6-5 and TRBJ2-2; D might be TRBD2 (5 bases). Germline CDR1 MNHEY, CDR2 SVGAGI. V lost 4 bases, J lost 4 bases, and 10 bases lay in between. This CDR3 has 14 amino acids. The chain's CDR3 is CASSSQAGTGELFF. For the CDR3, the DNA is TGTGCCAGCAGTTCCCAGGCGGGCACCGGGGAGCTGTTTTTT.